These T cell receptor beta chains were read from a single sample in a study of radiotherapy plus CTLA-4 blockade in lung cancer. The method was immunoSEQ multiplex PCR; TCRdb's version includes in-frame clones alone and lacks a portion of them. Of around 130,000 clones listed, about nine tenths were seen once; the top ten hold more than 6.5%. Specimen: peripheral blood, collected from a patient treated with radiotherapy plus ipilimumab. The receptors were gathered from a human donor with non-small cell lung cancer that progressed on radiotherapy plus ipilimumab. Both conserved end residues are part of each CDR3. D genes are given only for firm matches. Rows may omit the clone size; those that give it use once, few, many or a size class.

abundance: .; d_gene: TRBD1; j_gene: TRBJ2-2; v_gene: TRBV23-1; len: 15; CDR3aa: CASSRLQGSTGELFF; CDR3nt: TGCGCCAGCAGTCGGTTACAGGGGAGCACCGGGGAGCTGTTTTTT
abundance: .; d_gene: .; j_gene: TRBJ1-3; v_gene: TRBV2; len: 16; CDR3aa: CASSGALRSAGNTIYF; CDR3nt: TGTGCCAGCAGTGGGGCCCTCCGGTCGGCTGGAAACACCATATATTTT
abundance: .; d_gene: .; j_gene: TRBJ1-5; v_gene: TRBV5-1; len: 14; CDR3aa: CASSLSGSNQPQHF; CDR3nt: TGCGCCAGCAGCTTGTCGGGGAGCAATCAGCCCCAGCATTTT
abundance: few; d_gene: .; j_gene: TRBJ2-7; v_gene: TRBV5-1; len: 13; CDR3aa: CASSLVGTYEQYF; CDR3nt: TGCGCCAGCAGCTTGGTTGGGACCTACGAGCAGTACTTC
abundance: .; d_gene: TRBD2; j_gene: TRBJ2-2; v_gene: TRBV4-1; len: 18; CDR3aa: CASSHGTSGRPNTGELFF; CDR3nt: TGCGCCAGCAGCCATGGGACTAGCGGGAGGCCGAACACCGGGGAGCTGTTTTTT
abundance: .; d_gene: TRBD2; j_gene: TRBJ2-2; v_gene: TRBV27; len: 16; CDR3aa: CASSHRTSHNTGELFF; CDR3nt: TGTGCCAGCAGTCATCGGACTAGCCATAACACCGGGGAGCTGTTTTTT
abundance: few; d_gene: .; j_gene: TRBJ2-7; v_gene: TRBV10-2; len: 14; CDR3aa: CASSEHGPTYEQYF; CDR3nt: TGCGCCAGCAGTGAGCATGGGCCGACCTACGAGCAGTACTTC
abundance: .; d_gene: .; j_gene: TRBJ1-5; v_gene: TRBV4-1; len: 17; CDR3aa: CASSRPTGDYSNQPQHF; CDR3nt: TGCGCCAGCAGCCGCCCGACAGGAGATTATAGCAATCAGCCCCAGCATTTT
abundance: .; d_gene: TRBD2; j_gene: TRBJ2-1; v_gene: TRBV5-1; len: 15; CDR3aa: CASSLPSGSYNEQFF; CDR3nt: TGCGCCAGCAGCTTGCCTAGCGGCTCCTACAATGAGCAGTTCTTC
abundance: .; d_gene: .; j_gene: TRBJ1-4; v_gene: TRBV11-2; len: 16; CDR3aa: CASSPTVGGVGEKLFF; CDR3nt: TGTGCCAGCAGTCCGACAGTGGGGGGCGTGGGTGAAAAACTGTTTTTT
abundance: .; d_gene: .; j_gene: TRBJ1-5; v_gene: TRBV6-1; len: 13; CDR3aa: CASTIGGGQPQHF; CDR3nt: TGTGCCAGCACCATAGGAGGGGGTCAGCCCCAGCATTTT
abundance: .; d_gene: TRBD2; j_gene: TRBJ2-3; v_gene: TRBV11-2; len: 17; CDR3aa: CASSPLLLAASTDTQYF; CDR3nt: TGTGCCAGCAGCCCCCTACTGCTAGCGGCTAGCACAGATACGCAGTATTTT
abundance: .; d_gene: .; j_gene: TRBJ2-7; v_gene: TRBV6-1; len: 15; CDR3aa: CASSEGGVAVYEQYF; CDR3nt: TGTGCCAGCAGTGAAGGAGGGGTAGCGGTCTACGAGCAGTACTTC
abundance: .; d_gene: .; j_gene: TRBJ2-1; v_gene: TRBV6-1; len: 11; CDR3aa: CASSPPGEQFF; CDR3nt: TGTGCCAGCAGTCCCCCCGGTGAGCAGTTCTTC
abundance: .; d_gene: TRBD1; j_gene: TRBJ1-1; v_gene: TRBV18; len: 18; CDR3aa: CASSPTSGQGLSDTEAFF; CDR3nt: TGTGCCAGCTCACCGACCTCTGGACAGGGTTTATCGGACACTGAAGCTTTCTTT
abundance: .; d_gene: .; j_gene: TRBJ1-5; v_gene: TRBV4-1; len: 13; CDR3aa: CASSQGYNQPQHF; CDR3nt: TGCGCCAGCAGCCAAGGTTATAATCAGCCCCAGCATTTT
abundance: .; d_gene: .; j_gene: TRBJ1-1; v_gene: TRBV15; len: 13; CDR3aa: CATSTNSHTEAFF; CDR3nt: TGTGCCACCAGCACTAACAGTCACACTGAAGCTTTCTTT
abundance: .; d_gene: .; j_gene: TRBJ1-1; v_gene: TRBV5-1; len: 19; CDR3aa: CASSLAAQTGGIMNTEAFF; CDR3nt: TGCGCCAGCAGCTTGGCAGCCCAGACAGGCGGTATAATGAACACTGAAGCTTTCTTT
abundance: .; d_gene: .; j_gene: TRBJ2-5; v_gene: TRBV4-1; len: 14; CDR3aa: CASSAQGIEETQYF; CDR3nt: TGCGCCAGCAGCGCACAGGGAATTGAAGAGACCCAGTACTTC
abundance: .; d_gene: .; j_gene: TRBJ2-5; v_gene: TRBV5-8; len: 14; CDR3aa: CASSLGPGWETQYF; CDR3nt: TGTGCCAGCAGCTTGGGCCCCGGGTGGGAGACCCAGTACTTC
abundance: .; d_gene: TRBD1; j_gene: TRBJ2-7; v_gene: TRBV6-1; len: 14; CDR3aa: CASSQGQGAYEQYF; CDR3nt: TGTGCCAGCAGTCAAGGACAGGGGGCGTACGAGCAGTACTTC
abundance: .; d_gene: .; j_gene: TRBJ2-5; v_gene: TRBV29-1; len: 12; CDR3aa: CSGRVGPETQYF; CDR3nt: TGCAGCGGGCGGGTGGGACCGGAGACCCAGTACTTC
abundance: .; d_gene: TRBD2; j_gene: TRBJ2-5; v_gene: TRBV19; len: 15; CDR3aa: CASSGRANIQETQYF; CDR3nt: TGTGCCAGTAGTGGGAGGGCCAACATACAAGAGACCCAGTACTTC
abundance: .; d_gene: TRBD2; j_gene: TRBJ2-7; v_gene: TRBV10-3; len: 15; CDR3aa: CAISRTSGETYEQYF; CDR3nt: TGTGCCATCAGCCGGACTAGCGGGGAAACCTACGAGCAGTACTTC
abundance: .; d_gene: .; j_gene: TRBJ2-2; v_gene: TRBV19; len: 14; CDR3aa: CASARGPNTGELFF; CDR3nt: TGTGCCAGTGCCAGGGGCCCGAACACCGGGGAGCTGTTTTTT
abundance: .; d_gene: .; j_gene: TRBJ1-3; v_gene: TRBV29-1; len: 16; CDR3aa: CSVEDRASVRGNTIYF; CDR3nt: TGCAGCGTTGAAGATCGGGCTAGCGTGAGGGGAAACACCATATATTTT
abundance: .; d_gene: .; j_gene: TRBJ1-2; v_gene: TRBV7-9; len: 14; CDR3aa: CASTLGPGSSTNTF; CDR3nt: TGTGCCAGCACCTTAGGTCCCGGTTCAAGTACCAACACCTTC
abundance: .; d_gene: .; j_gene: TRBJ2-2; v_gene: TRBV19; len: 14; CDR3aa: CASSSGSNTGELFF; CDR3nt: TGTGCCAGTAGCTCCGGATCGAACACCGGGGAGCTGTTTTTT
abundance: .; d_gene: TRBD2; j_gene: TRBJ2-7; v_gene: TRBV6-1; len: 15; CDR3aa: CASSARTAGRDEQYF; CDR3nt: TGTGCCAGCAGCGCTAGAACGGCTGGGAGGGACGAGCAGTACTTC
abundance: .; d_gene: TRBD2; j_gene: TRBJ2-3; v_gene: TRBV5-1; len: 17; CDR3aa: CASSSSRLAGVADTQYF; CDR3nt: TGCGCCAGCAGCTCGTCTCGACTAGCGGGAGTGGCGGATACGCAGTATTTT
abundance: .; d_gene: TRBD1; j_gene: TRBJ1-2; v_gene: TRBV6-1; len: 15; CDR3aa: CASSTRDRGLMGYTF; CDR3nt: TGTGCCAGCAGTACCCGGGACAGGGGTCTAATGGGCTACACCTTC
abundance: .; d_gene: .; j_gene: TRBJ2-3; v_gene: TRBV4-1; len: 14; CDR3aa: CASSQKRVLDTQYF; CDR3nt: TGCGCCAGCAGCCAAAAGCGGGTCTTAGATACGCAGTATTTT
abundance: .; d_gene: .; j_gene: TRBJ1-2; v_gene: TRBV5-6; len: 14; CDR3aa: CASSLVDMNYGYTF; CDR3nt: TGTGCCAGCAGCTTGGTCGACATGAACTATGGCTACACCTTC
abundance: .; d_gene: .; j_gene: TRBJ2-2; v_gene: TRBV27; len: 12; CDR3aa: CASGRDTGELFF; CDR3nt: TGTGCCAGCGGGCGAGACACCGGGGAGCTGTTTTTT
abundance: once; d_gene: .; j_gene: TRBJ2-1; v_gene: TRBV28; len: 15; CDR3aa: CASLPLHISYNEQFF; CDR3nt: TGTGCCAGCCTGCCCCTCCACATCTCCTACAATGAGCAGTTCTTC
abundance: .; d_gene: .; j_gene: TRBJ1-1; v_gene: TRBV5-1; len: 14; CDR3aa: CASSPIGQNTEAFF; CDR3nt: TGCGCCAGCAGCCCTATAGGACAGAACACTGAAGCTTTCTTT
abundance: .; d_gene: TRBD1; j_gene: TRBJ2-7; v_gene: TRBV10-3; len: 14; CDR3aa: CAISSTGAVYEQYF; CDR3nt: TGTGCCATCAGTTCGACAGGGGCTGTTTACGAGCAGTACTTC